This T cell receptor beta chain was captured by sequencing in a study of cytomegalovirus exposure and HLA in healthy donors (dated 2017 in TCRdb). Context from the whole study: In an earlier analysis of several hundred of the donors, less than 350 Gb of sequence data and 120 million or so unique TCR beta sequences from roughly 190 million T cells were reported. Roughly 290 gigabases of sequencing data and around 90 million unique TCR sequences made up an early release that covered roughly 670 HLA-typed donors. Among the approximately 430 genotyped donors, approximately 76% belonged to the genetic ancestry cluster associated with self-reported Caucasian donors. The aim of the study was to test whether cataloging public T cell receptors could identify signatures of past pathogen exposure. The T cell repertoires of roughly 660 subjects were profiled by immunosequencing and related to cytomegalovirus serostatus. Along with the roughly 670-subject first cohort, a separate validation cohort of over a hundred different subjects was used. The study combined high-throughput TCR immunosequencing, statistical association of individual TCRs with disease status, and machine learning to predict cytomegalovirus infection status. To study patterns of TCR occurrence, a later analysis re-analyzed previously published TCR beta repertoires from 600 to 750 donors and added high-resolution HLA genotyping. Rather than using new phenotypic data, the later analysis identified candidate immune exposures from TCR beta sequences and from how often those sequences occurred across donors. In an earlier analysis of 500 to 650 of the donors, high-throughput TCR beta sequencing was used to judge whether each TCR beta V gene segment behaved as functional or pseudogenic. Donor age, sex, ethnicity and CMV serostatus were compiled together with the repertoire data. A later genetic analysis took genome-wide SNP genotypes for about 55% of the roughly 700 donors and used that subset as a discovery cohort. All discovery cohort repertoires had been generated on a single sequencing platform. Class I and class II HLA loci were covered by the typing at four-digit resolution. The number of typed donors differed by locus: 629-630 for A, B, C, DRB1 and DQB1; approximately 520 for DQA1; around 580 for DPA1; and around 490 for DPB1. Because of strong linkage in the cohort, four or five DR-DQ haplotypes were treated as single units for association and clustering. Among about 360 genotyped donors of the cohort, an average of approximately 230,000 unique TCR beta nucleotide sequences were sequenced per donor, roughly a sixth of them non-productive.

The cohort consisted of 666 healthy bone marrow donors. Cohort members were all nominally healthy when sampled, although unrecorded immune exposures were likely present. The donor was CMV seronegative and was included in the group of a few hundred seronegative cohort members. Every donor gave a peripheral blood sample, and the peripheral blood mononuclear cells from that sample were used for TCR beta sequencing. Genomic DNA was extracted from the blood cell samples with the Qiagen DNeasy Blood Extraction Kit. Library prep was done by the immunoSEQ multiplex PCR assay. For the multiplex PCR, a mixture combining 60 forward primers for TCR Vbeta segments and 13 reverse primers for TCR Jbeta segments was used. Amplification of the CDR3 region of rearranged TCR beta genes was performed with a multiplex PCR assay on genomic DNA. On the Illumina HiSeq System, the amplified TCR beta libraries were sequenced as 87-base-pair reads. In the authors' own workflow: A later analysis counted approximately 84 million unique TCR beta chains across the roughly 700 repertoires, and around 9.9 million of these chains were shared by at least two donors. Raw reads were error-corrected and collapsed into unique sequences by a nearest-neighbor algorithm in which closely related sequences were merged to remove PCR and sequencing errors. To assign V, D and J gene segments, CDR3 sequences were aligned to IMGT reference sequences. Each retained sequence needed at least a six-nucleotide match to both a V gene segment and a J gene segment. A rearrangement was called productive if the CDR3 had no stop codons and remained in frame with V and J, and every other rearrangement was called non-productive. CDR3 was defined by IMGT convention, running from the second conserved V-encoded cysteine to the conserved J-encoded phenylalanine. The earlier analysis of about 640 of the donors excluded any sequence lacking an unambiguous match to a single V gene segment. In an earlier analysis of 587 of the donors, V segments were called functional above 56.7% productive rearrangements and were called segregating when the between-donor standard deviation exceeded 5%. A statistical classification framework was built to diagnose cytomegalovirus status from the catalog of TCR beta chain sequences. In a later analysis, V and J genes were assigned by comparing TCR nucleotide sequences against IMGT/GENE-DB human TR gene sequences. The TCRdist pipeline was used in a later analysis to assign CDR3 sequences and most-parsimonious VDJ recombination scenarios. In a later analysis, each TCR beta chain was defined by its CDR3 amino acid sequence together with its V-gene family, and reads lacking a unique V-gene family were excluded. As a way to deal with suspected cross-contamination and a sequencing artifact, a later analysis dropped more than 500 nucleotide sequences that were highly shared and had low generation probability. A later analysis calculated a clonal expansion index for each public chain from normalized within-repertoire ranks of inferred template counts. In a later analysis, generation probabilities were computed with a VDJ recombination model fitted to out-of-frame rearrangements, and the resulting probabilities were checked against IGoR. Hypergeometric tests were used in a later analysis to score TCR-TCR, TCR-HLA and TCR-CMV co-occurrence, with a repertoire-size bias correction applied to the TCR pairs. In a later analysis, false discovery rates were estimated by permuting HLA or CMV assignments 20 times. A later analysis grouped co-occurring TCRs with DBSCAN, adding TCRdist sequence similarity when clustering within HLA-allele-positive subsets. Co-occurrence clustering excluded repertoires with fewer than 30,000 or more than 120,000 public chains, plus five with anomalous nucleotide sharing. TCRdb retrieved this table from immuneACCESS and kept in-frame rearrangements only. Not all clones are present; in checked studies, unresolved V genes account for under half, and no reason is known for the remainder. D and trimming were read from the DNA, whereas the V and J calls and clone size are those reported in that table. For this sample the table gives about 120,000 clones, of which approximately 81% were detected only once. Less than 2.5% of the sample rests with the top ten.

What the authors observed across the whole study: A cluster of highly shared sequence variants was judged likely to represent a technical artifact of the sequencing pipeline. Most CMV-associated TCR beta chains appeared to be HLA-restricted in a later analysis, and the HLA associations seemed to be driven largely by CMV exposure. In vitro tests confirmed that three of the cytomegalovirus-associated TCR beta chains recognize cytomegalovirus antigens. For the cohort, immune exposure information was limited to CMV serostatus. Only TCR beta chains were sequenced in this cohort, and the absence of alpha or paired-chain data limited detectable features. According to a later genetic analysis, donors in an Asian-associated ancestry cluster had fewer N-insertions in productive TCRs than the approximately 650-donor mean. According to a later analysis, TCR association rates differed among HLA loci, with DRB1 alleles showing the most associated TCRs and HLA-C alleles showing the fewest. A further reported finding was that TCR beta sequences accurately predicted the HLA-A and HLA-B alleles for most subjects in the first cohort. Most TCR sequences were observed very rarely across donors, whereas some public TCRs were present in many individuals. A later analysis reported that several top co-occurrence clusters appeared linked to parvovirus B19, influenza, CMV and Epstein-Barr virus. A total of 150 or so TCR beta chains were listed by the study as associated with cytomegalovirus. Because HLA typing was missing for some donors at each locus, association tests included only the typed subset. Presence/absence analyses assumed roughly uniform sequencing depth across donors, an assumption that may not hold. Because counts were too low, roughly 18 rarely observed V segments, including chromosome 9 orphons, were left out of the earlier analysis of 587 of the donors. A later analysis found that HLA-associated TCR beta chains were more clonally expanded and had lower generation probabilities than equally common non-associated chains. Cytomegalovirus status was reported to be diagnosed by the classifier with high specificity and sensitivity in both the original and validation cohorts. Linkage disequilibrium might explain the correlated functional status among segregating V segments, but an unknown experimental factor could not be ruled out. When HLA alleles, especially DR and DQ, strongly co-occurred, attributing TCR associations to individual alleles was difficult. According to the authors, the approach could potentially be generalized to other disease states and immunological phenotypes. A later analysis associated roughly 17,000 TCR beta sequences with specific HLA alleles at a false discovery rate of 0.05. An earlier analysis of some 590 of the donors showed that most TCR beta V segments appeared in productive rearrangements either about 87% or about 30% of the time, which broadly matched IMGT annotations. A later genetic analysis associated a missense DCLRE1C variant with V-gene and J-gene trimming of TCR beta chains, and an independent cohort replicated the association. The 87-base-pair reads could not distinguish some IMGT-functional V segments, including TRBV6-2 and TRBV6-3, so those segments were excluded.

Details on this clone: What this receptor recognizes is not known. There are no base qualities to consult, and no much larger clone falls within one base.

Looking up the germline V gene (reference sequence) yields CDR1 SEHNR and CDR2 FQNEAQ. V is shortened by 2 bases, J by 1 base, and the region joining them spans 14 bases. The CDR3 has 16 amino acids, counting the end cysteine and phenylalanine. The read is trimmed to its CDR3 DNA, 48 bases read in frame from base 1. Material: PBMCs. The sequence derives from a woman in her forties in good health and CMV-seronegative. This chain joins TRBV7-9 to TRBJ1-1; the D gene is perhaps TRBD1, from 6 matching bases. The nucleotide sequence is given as TGTGCCAGCAGCTTATATGGGGGGGCGAGGAACACTGAAGCTTTCTTT. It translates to CASSLYGGARNTEAFF.